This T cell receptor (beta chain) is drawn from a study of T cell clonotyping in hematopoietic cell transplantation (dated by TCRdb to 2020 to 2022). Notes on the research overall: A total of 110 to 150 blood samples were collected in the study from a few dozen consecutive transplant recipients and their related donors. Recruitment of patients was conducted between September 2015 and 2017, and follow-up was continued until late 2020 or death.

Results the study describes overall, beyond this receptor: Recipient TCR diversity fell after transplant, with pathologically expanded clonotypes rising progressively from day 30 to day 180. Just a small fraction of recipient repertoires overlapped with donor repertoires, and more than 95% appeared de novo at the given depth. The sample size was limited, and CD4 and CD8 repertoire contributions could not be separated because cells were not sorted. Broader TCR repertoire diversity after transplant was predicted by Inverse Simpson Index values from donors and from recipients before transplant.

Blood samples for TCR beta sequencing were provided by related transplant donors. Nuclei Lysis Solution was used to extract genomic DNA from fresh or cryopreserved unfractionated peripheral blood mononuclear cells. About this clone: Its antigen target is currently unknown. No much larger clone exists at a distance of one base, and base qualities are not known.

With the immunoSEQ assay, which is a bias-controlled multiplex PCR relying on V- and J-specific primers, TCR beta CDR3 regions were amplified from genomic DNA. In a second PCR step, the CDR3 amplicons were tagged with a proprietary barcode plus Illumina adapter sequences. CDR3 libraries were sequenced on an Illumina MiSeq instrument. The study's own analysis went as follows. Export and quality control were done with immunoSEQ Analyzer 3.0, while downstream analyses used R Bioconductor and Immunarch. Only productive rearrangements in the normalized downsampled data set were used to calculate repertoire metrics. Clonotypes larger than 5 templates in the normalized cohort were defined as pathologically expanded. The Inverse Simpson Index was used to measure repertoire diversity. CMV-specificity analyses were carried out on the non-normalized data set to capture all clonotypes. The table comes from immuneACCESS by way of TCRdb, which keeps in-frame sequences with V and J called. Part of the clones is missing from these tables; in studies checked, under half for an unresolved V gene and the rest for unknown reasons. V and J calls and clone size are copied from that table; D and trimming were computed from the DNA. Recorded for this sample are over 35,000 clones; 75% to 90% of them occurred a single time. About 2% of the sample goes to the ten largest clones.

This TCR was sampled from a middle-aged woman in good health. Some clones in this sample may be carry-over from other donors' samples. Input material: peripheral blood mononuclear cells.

The CDR3 region has the sequence CASSLDPGETGELFF. The nucleotides are TGTGCCAGCAGCTTAGATCCGGGGGAGACCGGGGAGCTGTTTTTT. The sequence joins TRBV11-3 to TRBJ2-2, with TRBD2 tentatively as D gene (6 bases match). The V end loses 0 bases and the J end loses 5 bases, and a stretch of 10 bases separates them. Via the germline V gene, CDR1 is SGHNT and CDR2 YENEEA. The CDR3 starts with the cysteine, ends with the phenylalanine, and has 15 residues. Only the CDR3 DNA is retained, 45 bases long and in frame from the first base.